Each of the 14 T cell receptor beta chains below was sequenced from the same sample in a study of OX40 agonist ivuxolimab in advanced cancers. Libraries were prepared by immunoSEQ multiplex PCR; TCRdb keeps only in-frame clonotypes and omits some of them. The sample shows fewer than 80,000 clones, 87% of them seen only once. This specimen consisted of CD4+ or CD8+ T cells sorted from blood, obtained in a trial of the OX40 agonist ivuxolimab. The source of these receptors is an adult with an advanced solid tumor such as melanoma, head and neck, liver or kidney cancer.

V gene TRBV30 combines with J gene TRBJ1-1; TRBD1 matches 8 bases. Germline CDR1 GTSNPN, CDR2 SVGIG (reference sequence). V dropped 0 bases and J dropped 4; count of bases not matched to a gene: 10. The length of the CDR3 is 16 residues. Here the CDR3 DNA reads TGTGCCTGGAGTGTAAAACCAGGGGGCGGGAGCACTGAAGCTTTCTTT. Translation gives CAWSVKPGGGSTEAFF.

V gene TRBV11-2 combines with J gene TRBJ1-1; D is undetermined. From germline, CDR1 is SGHAT and CDR2 FQNNGV. There are 14 residues in the CDR3. The V end was cut by 2 bases, the J end by 5 bases, with 12 bases between. CDR3 DNA sequence: TGTGCCAGCAGCTTATTTTCCGGGTCTACTGAAGCTTTCTTT. Protein: CASSLFSGSTEAFF.

In this sample, this clone turned up a few times. The CDR3 loop is CASRPGPATLNYGYTF. Written as DNA, the CDR3 is TGTGCCAGTAGACCCGGGCCTGCGACACTTAACTATGGCTACACCTTC. The chain uses TRBV28 and TRBJ1-2; D gene unclear. The CDR3 sequence is 16 residues long. Germline CDR1 MDHEN, CDR2 SYDVKM. V gave up 9 bases and J gave up 1 base, with 21 bases separating them.

This chain links TRBV2 with TRBJ1-6; TRBD1 might be the D (5 bases). V lost 6 bases, J lost 7 bases, and 13 bases lay in between. CDR3 length equals 14 residues. Per germline, CDR1 SNHLY and CDR2 FYNNEI. DNA for the CDR3: TGTGCCAGCAGATCAGAAGGGGTGAATTCACCCCTCCACTTT. Its protein product is CASRSEGVNSPLHF. Supplemented by reference TRBV2 and TRBJ1-6, the full variable domain reads EPEVTQTPSHQVTQMGQEVILRCVPISNHLYFYWYRQILGQKVEFLVSFYNNEISEKSEIFDDQFSVERPDGSNFTLKIRSTKLEDSAMYFCASRSEGVNSPLHFGNGTRLTVT.

V gene TRBV28 combines with J gene TRBJ1-1, with D perhaps matching TRBD1 (5 bases). CDR1 and CDR2 (germline): MDHEN, SYDVKM. This CDR3 has 13 amino acids. Between the trimmed V and J ends, which lost 4 bases and 7 bases, there was a span of 13 bases. CDR3 amino acids: CASSWGRQLEAFF. CDR3 nucleotide sequence: TGTGCCAGCAGTTGGGGCCGACAGCTTGAAGCTTTCTTT.

The CDR3 reads CASSLAGGPYEQFF. Here the CDR3 DNA reads TGTGCCAGCAGCTTAGCGGGAGGGCCATATGAGCAGTTCTTC. The chain links TRBV7-2 to TRBJ2-1; 7 positions match TRBD2. The germline gives CDR1 SGHTA, CDR2 FQGNSA. V was pared by 0 bases and J by 8 bases, with 4 bases of the junction left unmatched. The CDR3 length is 14 residues.

DNA for the CDR3: TGTGCTAGTGGTTTGGCCCCTCAGGTGGGGACCGAGGGTAGGTTTTCACCTAGGGAGCAGTTCTTC. Amino acids: CASGLAPQVGTEGRFSPREQFF. V and J are TRBV12-5 and TRBJ2-1, with D perhaps TRBD1 or TRBD2 (5 bases each). The CDR3 sequence is 22 residues long. V was pared by 1 base and J by 10 bases, with 38 bases between. Per germline, CDR1 LGHNT and CDR2 FRNRAP.

This chain joins TRBV5-4 and TRBJ2-2, with D hard to call. Trimming removed 0 bases from V and 0 bases from J, with 6 bases in between. CDR1 and CDR2 (germline): SGHNT, YYREEE (reference sequence). The CDR3 has 15 residues. CDR3 coding DNA: TGTGCCAGCAGCTTGGTCAGCTCGAACACCGGGGAGCTGTTTTTT. It translates to CASSLVSSNTGELFF. Full variable domain (missing parts from reference TRBV5-4 and TRBJ2-2): ETGVTQSPTHLIKTRGQQVTLRCSSQSGHNTVSWYQQALGQGPQFIFQYYREEENGRGNFPPRFSGLQFPNYSSELNVNALELDDSALYLCASSLVSSNTGELFFGEGSRLTVL.

The chain uses TRBV25-1 and TRBJ2-2, with 7 bases lining up with TRBD1. V gave up 7 bases and J gave up 4 bases; unmatched junction bases: 9. This CDR3 has 15 amino acids. CDR1 and CDR2 from the germline V gene are MGHDK and SYGVNS. The CDR3 protein is CASKGTAQGTGELFF. The CDR3 DNA follows: TGTGCCAGCAAGGGGACAGCCCAAGGCACCGGGGAGCTGTTTTTT.

This chain uses TRBV7-8 with TRBJ2-3; 12 bases line up with TRBD2. The germline V gene has CDR1 SGHVS and CDR2 FQNEAQ. J was trimmed by 7 bases and V by 5 bases; bases with no gene match: 4. The CDR3 has 14 amino acids. The CDR3 DNA sequence: TGTGCCAGCAGCCCTACTAGCGGGAGGAATACGCAGTATTTT. This codes for CASSPTSGRNTQYF.

The V and J genes are TRBV7-2 and TRBJ2-1; D is possibly TRBD2 (6 bases). The CDR3 extends over 17 amino acids. The germline V gene encodes CDR1 SGHTA and CDR2 FQGNSA. The V and J ends lost 0 bases and 4 bases respectively, with 16 bases between them. The CDR3 nucleotides read TGTGCCAGCAGCTTAGCCGTCGCCAGCGGGTCGTACAATGAGCAGTTCTTC. Amino acids: CASSLAVASGSYNEQFF.

The V gene is TRBV7-9, the J gene TRBJ2-1; D gene uncertain. Germline V CDR1 and CDR2: SEHNR, FQNEAQ (reference sequence). This CDR3 contains 16 residues. Trimming left V 5 bases short and J 8 bases short, with 22 bases between. CDR3 DNA sequence: TGTGCCAGCAGCCCGAGCCCTTTCCAGACGGTCGATGAGCAGTTCTTC. As protein: CASSPSPFQTVDEQFF.

V gene TRBV6-5 combines with J gene TRBJ2-1; 9 bases fit TRBD2. V lost 0 bases to trimming and J lost 8 bases; unmatched junction nucleotides: 5. The CDR3 covers 15 residues. The germline V gene encodes CDR1 MNHEY and CDR2 SVGAGI. DNA of the CDR3: TGTGCCAGCAGTTACTCTAGCGGGAGCGGCTATGAGCAGTTCTTC. The encoded protein is CASSYSSGSGYEQFF.

The J gene is TRBJ2-7, the V gene TRBV7-8; D ambiguous. Germline lookup yields CDR1 SGHVS and CDR2 FQNEAQ. The V end was cut by 0 bases, the J end by 3 bases, with 9 bases between. The length of the CDR3 is 14 residues. The CDR3 nucleotides read TGTGCCAGCAGCTTAGCCACAGTGTTCTACGAGCAGTACTTC. As protein: CASSLATVFYEQYF. The whole variable domain, remainder taken from reference TRBV7-8 and TRBJ2-7, is GAGVSQSPRYKVAKRGQDVALRCDPISGHVSLFWYQQALGQGPEFLTYFQNEAQLDKSGLPSDRFFAERPEGSVSTLKIQRTQQEDSAVYLCASSLATVFYEQYFGPGTRLTVT.